This T cell receptor (beta chain) is from a study of PD-1 blockade in classical Hodgkin lymphoma (dated by TCRdb to the early 2020s). Turning to the overall study: Nivolumab dosing was 3 mg/kg intravenously every 2 weeks, continuing until either disease progression or unacceptable toxicity. To define a peripheral blood immune signature of response to PD-1 blockade in classical Hodgkin lymphoma, the study combined TCR beta sequencing with CyTOF. The research as a whole found: Baseline TCR diversity was reported to be lower in newly diagnosed patients than in healthy donors and to be lower still in relapsed/refractory patients. Lower diversity was seen in patients whose nivolumab began less than 1 year after ASCT, and these patients were left out of later analyses so that immune reconstitution would not confound the results. The study covered only a single clinical trial cohort, and the causes of the repertoire differences, possibly disease activity or prior therapy, were still not defined. Among trial patients, those achieving complete response had baseline diversity similar to that of newly diagnosed patients, while diversity was significantly lower in partial responders and progressors. By C4D1, a significant rise was seen in CD4+ TCR diversity but not in CD8+ TCR diversity (p=0.0027 vs p=0.16), and the rise was most apparent among complete responders (p=0.02).

Genomic DNA was extracted with the Qiagen DNeasy kit from unsorted PBMCs and from negatively selected CD4+ and CD8+ fractions. TCR beta CDR3 regions were subjected to amplification by immunoSEQ multiplex PCR with primers that anneal to V and J segments. A synthetic immune receptor repertoire was used to minimize amplification bias, and remaining bias was computationally removed after sequencing. From the authors' description of their analysis: Repertoire diversity was quantified as the Shannon entropy index using custom Python scripts. Unsorted, CD4+ and CD8+ repertoires were analyzed separately, except in combined analyses where CD4+ and CD8+ sequences were merged in silico. A clone counted as expanded when the clone's frequency after treatment rose at least 2-fold relative to C1D1, and clones undetected at baseline were given a pseudocount of 0.5. Singleton clones were defined as clones with 0 or 1 copy at C1D1, and non-singleton clones were defined as clones with 2 or more copies. By matching protein sequences in sorted samples from the same patient, clones expanded in unsorted samples were annotated as CD4+, CD8+ or unknown. Diversity changes from C1D1 to C4D1 were tested in paired samples using Wilcoxon tests. What TCRdb holds here is the immuneACCESS table cut down to in-frame rearrangements. Part of the clones is not present; checked against another copy, under half of the missing clones reflect an unresolved V gene, and the others are unexplained. V and J calls and clone size are copied from that table; D and trimming were computed from the DNA. In all, the sample holds approximately 8,100 clones, and about 83% of those were seen once. Around 35% of the sample is in the top ten clones.

The CDR3 goes from the cysteine to the phenylalanine over 13 residues. The DNA shown is the 39-base CDR3, in frame from base 1. Sequences MNHNY (CDR1) and SVGAGI (CDR2) are obtained from the germline V gene (reference sequence). V is cut by 6 bases and J by 8 bases, and the space between the germline ends is 14 bases. Taken with the paper, the label for time point translates to: cycle 4 day 1 (C4D1), after six to seven weeks of nivolumab. All trial patients had relapsed after autologous stem cell transplantation, with cohorts A, B and C differing in prior brentuximab vedotin exposure. A total of over 50 patients with relapsed/refractory classical Hodgkin lymphoma made up the trial cohort, and each patient's best overall response was complete response, partial response or progressive disease. Single-agent nivolumab was administered to trial patients in the multi-cohort phase II CheckMate 205 trial. An independent review committee assessed best overall response by applying the 2007 International Working Group response criteria. Trial PBMCs were collected immediately before nivolumab initiation (C1D1) and during therapy at cycle 2 day 1 and cycle 4 day 1. Peripheral blood was collected in 8 mL Vacutainer Cell Preparation Tubes, from which PBMCs were isolated by centrifugation and then cryopreserved.

Concerning this clone itself: Its antigen remains undetermined. There are no base qualities to consult, and no much larger clone falls within one base.

This specimen consisted of peripheral blood mononuclear cells (PBMCs), obtained before the fourth cycle of nivolumab. This TCR derives from a human donor with classical Hodgkin lymphoma. Recombination linked TRBV6-6 to TRBJ2-1; tentative D gene TRBD2, with 5 bases matching. For the CDR3, the sequence is CASRSRGSHEQFF. The DNA sequence is TGTGCCAGCAGGTCACGGGGTTCCCATGAGCAGTTCTTC.